These T cell receptor beta chains were read from a single sample in a study of patients and donors after allogeneic stem cell transplantation. MiXCR, applied by TCRdb to the RT-PCR reads, yields one record per CDR3 protein. The repertoire holds about a million distinct CDR3 sequences, with over 15% as singletons. Sequencing was carried out using blood, either unsorted or a sorted T cell fraction (not recorded which). All receptors come from a human donor who was either an allogeneic HSCT recipient or a stem cell or donor lymphocyte infusion donor (not recorded which). It is not recorded whose cells these are; they may come from a transplant donor. Both conserved end residues are part of each CDR3. The D gene is left open where the match is weak. Rows may omit the clone size; those that give it use once, few, many or a size class.

J: TRBJ2-5
size: few
D: .
length: 14
V: TRBV6-5
CDR3: CASSYLLYQETQYF
DNA: TGTGCCAGCAGTTACTTATTGTACCAAGAGACCCAGTACTTC

J: TRBJ2-2
size: few
D: .
length: 14
V: TRBV29-1
CDR3: CSVSKVGNTGELFF
DNA: TGCAGCGTCTCAAAGGTGGGAAACACCGGGGAGCTGTTTTTT

J: TRBJ1-4
size: few
D: .
length: 15
V: TRBV7-2
CDR3: CASSSTAATNEKLFF
DNA: TGTGCCAGCAGCTCTACAGCTGCAACTAATGAAAAACTGTTTTTT

J: TRBJ1-6
size: .
D: .
length: 14
V: TRBV7-9
CDR3: CASSSPLLMSPLHF
DNA: TGTGCCAGCAGCTCCCCATTGCTTATGTCACCCCTCCACTTT

J: TRBJ1-1
size: .
D: .
length: 11
V: TRBV2
CDR3: CATQEYTEAFF
DNA: TGTGCCACCCAAGAGTACACTGAAGCTTTCTTT

J: TRBJ2-2
size: few
D: .
length: 13
V: TRBV2
CDR3: CASSRDRGGELFF
DNA: TGTGCCAGCAGTAGGGACCGCGGCGGGGAGCTGTTTTTT

J: TRBJ1-5
size: few
D: .
length: 13
V: TRBV2
CDR3: CASSDRVRQPQHF
DNA: TGTGCCAGCAGTGACAGGGTTCGTCAGCCCCAGCATTTT

J: TRBJ2-6
size: .
D: .
length: 15
V: TRBV6-1
CDR3: CASSRGDSGANVLTF
DNA: TGTGCCAGCAGCCGGGGTGACTCTGGGGCCAACGTCCTGACTTTC

J: TRBJ2-3
size: .
D: TRBD2
length: 17
V: TRBV9
CDR3: CASSPRLAGGPTDTQYF
DNA: TGTGCCAGCAGCCCTAGACTAGCGGGGGGGCCTACAGATACGCAGTATTTT

J: TRBJ2-5
size: .
D: .
length: 16
V: TRBV9
CDR3: CASSVHVRRSQETQYF
DNA: TGTGCCAGCAGCGTACATGTTCGTCGCAGCCAAGAGACCCAGTACTTC

J: TRBJ2-7
size: .
D: .
length: 13
V: TRBV18
CDR3: CASSRGKGYEQYF
DNA: TGTGCCAGCTCACGCGGCAAAGGCTACGAGCAGTACTTC

J: TRBJ1-3
size: .
D: .
length: 14
V: TRBV5-4
CDR3: CASSLGEPGNTIYF
DNA: TGTGCCAGCAGCTTGGGGGAGCCTGGAAACACCATATATTTT

J: TRBJ1-3
size: many
D: .
length: 13
V: TRBV12-3/TRBV12-4
CDR3: CASNPTGGNTIYF
DNA: TGTGCCAGCAATCCGACAGGCGGAAACACCATATATTTT

J: TRBJ1-6
size: few
D: .
length: 15
V: TRBV12-3/TRBV12-4
CDR3: CASSLAPGAYSPLHF
DNA: TGTGCCAGCAGTTTAGCGCCGGGGGCGTATTCACCCCTCCACTTT

J: TRBJ2-3
size: .
D: .
length: 12
V: TRBV25-1
CDR3: CASTGGTDTQYF
DNA: TGTGCCAGCACTGGTGGCACAGATACGCAGTATTTT

J: TRBJ1-1
size: .
D: TRBD1
length: 15
V: TRBV7-2
CDR3: CASSRTGVMVTEAFF
DNA: TGTGCCAGCAGCAGGACAGGGGTAATGGTTACTGAAGCTTTCTTT

J: TRBJ2-5
size: .
D: .
length: 15
V: TRBV10-3
CDR3: CAIQTGTGTQETQYF
DNA: TGTGCCATCCAAACCGGGACGGGGACTCAAGAGACCCAGTACTTC

J: TRBJ2-7
size: .
D: TRBD1
length: 17
V: TRBV7-6
CDR3: CASSLYGGQVESYEQYF
DNA: TGTGCCAGCAGCTTATACGGGGGACAGGTGGAGTCCTACGAGCAGTACTTC

J: TRBJ2-7
size: .
D: .
length: 14
V: TRBV20-1
CDR3: CSASRGERFDEQYF
DNA: TGCAGTGCTAGTAGGGGCGAGCGGTTTGACGAGCAGTACTTC

J: TRBJ2-3
size: few
D: TRBD2
length: 14
V: TRBV30
CDR3: CAWSVETSGDTQYF
DNA: TGTGCCTGGAGTGTGGAGACTAGCGGAGATACGCAGTATTTT

J: TRBJ2-5
size: .
D: .
length: 13
V: TRBV25-1
CDR3: CATSWQYQETQYF
DNA: TGTGCCACTTCTTGGCAGTACCAAGAGACCCAGTACTTC

J: TRBJ2-5
size: once
D: .
length: 14
V: TRBV7-9
CDR3: CASSLVGNWETQYF
DNA: TGTGCCAGCAGCTTAGTCGGGAATTGGGAGACCCAGTACTTC

J: TRBJ2-3
size: few
D: TRBD1
length: 16
V: TRBV4-1
CDR3: CASSQVPDRETDTQYF
DNA: TGCGCCAGCAGCCAGGTTCCGGACAGGGAGACAGATACGCAGTATTTT

J: TRBJ2-7
size: .
D: .
length: 14
V: TRBV6-2/TRBV6-3
CDR3: CASSYGTPSGEQYF
DNA: TGTGCCAGCAGTTACGGTACCCCTTCGGGCGAGCAGTACTTC

J: TRBJ2-5
size: .
D: .
length: 14
V: TRBV11-2
CDR3: CASCLDSPSRAQYF
DNA: TGTGCCAGTTGCCTGGACAGCCCAAGCAGGGCCCAGTACTTC

J: TRBJ2-7
size: .
D: TRBD1
length: 14
V: TRBV5-1
CDR3: CASGPRQGAYEQYF
DNA: TGCGCCAGCGGCCCCAGACAGGGGGCGTACGAGCAGTACTTC

J: TRBJ1-1
size: .
D: .
length: 12
V: TRBV7-2
CDR3: CASSPGRQEAFF
DNA: TGTGCCAGCAGCCCCGGACGGCAGGAAGCTTTCTTT

J: TRBJ2-5
size: .
D: TRBD1
length: 17
V: TRBV5-1
CDR3: CASSTGSTGGAGETQYF
DNA: TGCGCCAGCAGCACCGGATCGACAGGGGGCGCGGGAGAGACCCAGTACTTC

J: TRBJ1-6
size: .
D: TRBD1
length: 15
V: TRBV4-3
CDR3: CASSQDYRGSSPLHF
DNA: TGCGCCAGCAGCCAAGATTACAGGGGTAGTTCACCCCTCCACTTT

J: TRBJ1-1
size: many
D: .
length: 12
V: TRBV12-3/TRBV12-4
CDR3: CASTRVNTEAFF
DNA: TGTGCCAGTACCAGGGTGAACACTGAAGCTTTCTTT

J: TRBJ2-2
size: .
D: .
length: 15
V: TRBV12-3/TRBV12-4
CDR3: CASSFPRTNTGELFF
DNA: TGTGCCAGCAGTTTTCCCCGAACGAACACCGGGGAGCTGTTTTTT

J: TRBJ2-3
size: many
D: .
length: 14
V: TRBV10-3
CDR3: CAISPRQTTDTQYF
DNA: TGTGCCATCAGCCCGAGACAGACAACAGATACGCAGTATTTT

J: TRBJ2-2
size: many
D: TRBD1
length: 16
V: TRBV29-1
CDR3: CSVAEGQGVGTGELFF
DNA: TGCAGCGTCGCCGAGGGACAGGGCGTAGGTACCGGGGAGCTGTTTTTT

J: TRBJ1-1
size: .
D: .
length: 12
V: TRBV7-2
CDR3: CASGPQSPPSFF
DNA: TGTGCCAGCGGCCCCCAGAGCCCCCCTTCTTTCTTT

J: TRBJ2-7
size: .
D: .
length: 15
V: TRBV29-1
CDR3: CSVEVLTGGTYEQYF
DNA: TGCAGCGTTGAAGTGTTGACAGGAGGTACCTACGAGCAGTACTTC

J: TRBJ1-1
size: many
D: .
length: 13
V: TRBV20-1
CDR3: CSASDQPGTEAFF
DNA: TGCAGTGCTTCCGACCAGCCAGGGACTGAAGCTTTCTTT

J: TRBJ1-2
size: few
D: .
length: 14
V: TRBV5-6
CDR3: CASSLGRINYGYTF
DNA: TGTGCCAGCAGCTTGGGGCGGATCAACTATGGCTACACCTTC

J: TRBJ1-2
size: few
D: .
length: 14
V: TRBV7-9
CDR3: CASSLGRMDYGYTF
DNA: TGTGCCAGCAGCTTGGGCAGGATGGACTATGGCTACACCTTC

J: TRBJ1-4
size: .
D: .
length: 13
V: TRBV4-1
CDR3: CASSQRENEKLFF
DNA: TGCGCCAGCAGCCAAAGGGAGAATGAAAAACTGTTTTTT

J: TRBJ1-5
size: many
D: TRBD1
length: 14
V: TRBV12-3/TRBV12-4
CDR3: CASSPPGQAQPQHF
DNA: TGTGCCAGCAGTCCACCGGGACAGGCCCAGCCCCAGCATTTT

J: TRBJ2-1
size: many
D: TRBD2
length: 18
V: TRBV5-1
CDR3: CASSLRLAGGAPYNEQFF
DNA: TGCGCCAGCAGCTTGAGGCTAGCGGGGGGGGCCCCGTACAATGAGCAGTTCTTC

J: TRBJ2-1
size: .
D: TRBD2
length: 15
V: TRBV29-1
CDR3: CSVERREGRYNEQFF
DNA: TGCAGCGTTGAAAGGCGGGAGGGCCGATACAATGAGCAGTTCTTC

J: TRBJ2-5
size: .
D: .
length: 17
V: TRBV3-1
CDR3: CASSQVLRLAGEETQYF
DNA: TGTGCCAGCAGCCAAGTTCTTCGCCTAGCAGGGGAAGAGACCCAGTACTTC

J: TRBJ2-1
size: few
D: .
length: 13
V: TRBV6-4
CDR3: CASSVRDHNEQFF
DNA: TGTGCCAGCAGTGTTCGGGACCACAATGAGCAGTTCTTC

J: TRBJ2-7
size: .
D: .
length: 15
V: TRBV20-1
CDR3: CSARGFGGLPYEQYF
DNA: TGCAGTGCTAGAGGATTTGGAGGTCTTCCCTACGAGCAGTACTTC

J: TRBJ1-2
size: few
D: .
length: 12
V: TRBV12-3/TRBV12-4
CDR3: CASSQGQNYYTF
DNA: TGTGCCAGCAGTCAAGGACAGAACTACTACACCTTC

J: TRBJ1-5
size: .
D: .
length: 15
V: TRBV4-3
CDR3: CASSRYTGFGQPQHF
DNA: TGCGCCAGCAGCCGGTATACAGGGTTTGGTCAGCCCCAGCATTTT

J: TRBJ2-5
size: few
D: .
length: 15
V: TRBV6-5
CDR3: CASSYSKSDQETQYF
DNA: TGTGCCAGCAGTTACTCGAAATCGGATCAAGAGACCCAGTACTTC